This is a list of T cell receptor beta chains from one sample in a study of regulatory T cells in long-lasting Graves disease. TCRdb re-analysed the multiplex PCR reads in MiXCR, keeping a single row per CDR3 protein. The sample has 400,000 to 500,000 distinct CDR3 sequences; less than 20% are singletons. The same data also went into a second study, on T cells in Graves' hyperthyroidism and ophthalmopathy.

The specimen comprised peripheral blood mononuclear cells (PBMCs), sampled at new diagnosis, from a patient treated with antithyroid drugs. Receptors originate from a woman under 30 with Graves disease. Each CDR3 is given with its conserved first and last residue. Fields, in order: clone size, D gene, V gene, J gene, CDR3 DNA, CDR3 protein. A D gene is named only where the DNA matches it firmly. Only part of the rows carry a size: once, few, many, or a class if the clone is expanded.

few	NA	TRBV5-1	TRBJ1-5	TGCGCCAGCAGCTTGGGCCCATCCTCCAGGGCGGATCAGCCCCAGCATTTT	CASSLGPSSRADQPQHF
NA	NA	TRBV20-1	TRBJ1-5	TGCAGTGCACTACGGGACAGCAATCAGCCCCAGCATTTT	CSALRDSNQPQHF
many	TRBD2	TRBV12-3/TRBV12-4	TRBJ2-7	TGTGCCAGCAGGCCCGGTCGGCGGGGGGTCTACGAGCAGTACTTC	CASRPGRRGVYEQYF
many	NA	TRBV28	TRBJ2-5	TGTGCCACAAGGGGGTTCCAAGAGACCCAGTACTTC	CATRGFQETQYF
few	TRBD2	TRBV7-9	TRBJ2-1	TGTGCCAGCAGCTTTGCCGGGACTAGCGGTGACAATGAGCAGTTCTTC	CASSFAGTSGDNEQFF
many	NA	TRBV28	TRBJ2-5	TGTGCCAGCAGCAGCCCCGGCAGGGTTCAAGAGACCCAGTACTTC	CASSSPGRVQETQYF
few	NA	TRBV20-1	TRBJ2-1	TGCAGTGCTAGACCCCAGTTGCCGCACTCCTACAATGAGCAGTTCTTC	CSARPQLPHSYNEQFF
many	NA	TRBV11-2	TRBJ2-5	TGTGCCAGCAGCTTAGACCCCAGGGGTCGCCAAGAGACCCAGTACTTC	CASSLDPRGRQETQYF
few	NA	TRBV30	TRBJ1-4	TGTGCCTGGAGTGTAGCAGGGGATGAAAAACTGTTTTTT	CAWSVAGDEKLFF
NA	TRBD2	TRBV6-9	TRBJ2-7	TGTGCCAGCAGTTACTGGCGCGCGGGAGGGACGGCGGACGAGCAGTACTTC	CASSYWRAGGTADEQYF
many	NA	TRBV27	TRBJ2-3	TGTGCCAGCACCAGGAGCGTGGGCACAGATACGCAGTATTTT	CASTRSVGTDTQYF
few	NA	TRBV18	TRBJ2-1	TGTGCCAGCTCACCAAGGGACCCAAGCAATGAGCAGTTCTTC	CASSPRDPSNEQFF
NA	NA	TRBV12-3/TRBV12-4	TRBJ2-1	TGTGCCAGCAGTTTACTGGGCAGGACGAATGAGCAGTTCTTC	CASSLLGRTNEQFF
NA	NA	TRBV4-3	TRBJ1-1	TGCGCCAGCAGCCAGGCCGGACACCTAAACACTGAAGCTTTCTTT	CASSQAGHLNTEAFF
few	NA	TRBV7-9	TRBJ1-5	TGTGCCAGCTCCCGGGGTGATCAGCCCCAGCATTTT	CASSRGDQPQHF
few	NA	TRBV9	TRBJ1-5	TGTGCCAGCAGCGTATCTTGGCAGAACAATCAGCCCCAGCATTTT	CASSVSWQNNQPQHF
NA	NA	TRBV20-1	TRBJ2-1	TGCAGTGCTAGACCCCTAGCTTCCTATGAGCAGTTCTTC	CSARPLASYEQFF
many	NA	TRBV2	TRBJ1-5	TGTGCCAGCAGTGAAGGTGTTGGGTGGCAGCCCCAGCATTTT	CASSEGVGWQPQHF
many	TRBD2	TRBV7-8	TRBJ2-1	TGTGCCAGCAAGAATGGCGGGAGTATCAATGAGCAGTTCTTC	CASKNGGSINEQFF
few	TRBD1	TRBV12-3/TRBV12-4	TRBJ2-6	TGTGCCAGCAGTTTCGCCGGGACAGGGACTGGGGCCAACGTCCTGACTTTC	CASSFAGTGTGANVLTF
few	NA	TRBV12-3/TRBV12-4	TRBJ1-5	TGTGCCAGCAGGTCCGGGAGTAACAAATTTAGCAATCAGCCCCAGCATTTT	CASRSGSNKFSNQPQHF
few	TRBD1	TRBV29-1	TRBJ2-7	TGCAGCGCCGGGACAGGGGGCTACGAGCAGTACTTC	CSAGTGGYEQYF
few	TRBD1	TRBV28	TRBJ1-5	TGTGCCAGCCTACCAGGGGGCAGCGTCAAGGTTAATCAGCCCCAGCATTTT	CASLPGGSVKVNQPQHF
NA	TRBD1	TRBV5-4	TRBJ1-1	TGTGCCAGCAGCTTGTCTCTGACAGGGGGCACTGAAGCTTTCTTT	CASSLSLTGGTEAFF
few	NA	TRBV6-2/TRBV6-3	TRBJ2-1	TGTGCCAGCGGTTACTCGAGTAGTTTCTACAATGAGCAGTTCTTC	CASGYSSSFYNEQFF
NA	NA	TRBV7-3	TRBJ1-2	TGTGCCAGCAACCTCTCCTCTAACTATGGCTACACCTTC	CASNLSSNYGYTF
many	TRBD2	TRBV20-1	TRBJ2-1	TGCAGTGCTAGAGATCTAGCGGGATGGAGCTCCTACAATGAGCAGTTCTTC	CSARDLAGWSSYNEQFF
few	NA	TRBV20-1	TRBJ1-2	TGCAGTGTTCCTGGCTACACCTTC	CSVPGYTF
NA	NA	TRBV3-1	TRBJ1-1	TGTGCCAGCAGCCTACGACCCGATAATAAGGCTTTCTTT	CASSLRPDNKAFF
few	TRBD1	TRBV20-1	TRBJ2-2	TGCAGTGCCCCGGACAGGAGAAACACCGGGGAGCTGTTTTTT	CSAPDRRNTGELFF
NA	TRBD2	TRBV24-1	TRBJ2-2	TGTGCCACCAGTGGCCCCATGACTAGCGGGAGCACCGGGGAGCTGTTTTTT	CATSGPMTSGSTGELFF
many	NA	TRBV6-5	TRBJ1-5	TGTGCCAGCAGTTACTACCGGAGCCAGCCCCAGCATTTT	CASSYYRSQPQHF
many	NA	TRBV7-3	TRBJ2-2	TGTGCCAGCAGCCCCGGGAGCGCGAACACCGGGGAGCTGTTTTTT	CASSPGSANTGELFF
NA	TRBD2	TRBV6-2/TRBV6-3	TRBJ2-1	TGTGCCAGCACCAACCCCCAAGCGGGAGGGCCTCGAAGTGAGCAGTTCTTC	CASTNPQAGGPRSEQFF
many	TRBD2	TRBV28	TRBJ2-1	TGTGCCAGCATAGAGCGGGAGGCACGGGGCAATGAGCAGTTCTTC	CASIEREARGNEQFF
many	NA	TRBV3-1	TRBJ1-2	TGTGCCAGCAGAGACAGAGATCTAAACTATGGCTACACCTTC	CASRDRDLNYGYTF
few	NA	TRBV4-1	TRBJ1-1	TGCGCCAGCAGTCATAGCGGGAGGTACACTGAAGCTTTCTTT	CASSHSGRYTEAFF
medium-sized	TRBD2	TRBV10-1	TRBJ2-1	TGCGCCAGCAGTGAGTCAGGTGGGAGGGCCGATGAGCAGTTCTTC	CASSESGGRADEQFF
NA	TRBD2	TRBV7-6	TRBJ2-7	TGTGCCAGCAGCTTAGTTCTGCGGGAGGGGTCCGAGCAGTACTTC	CASSLVLREGSEQYF
many	NA	TRBV7-9	TRBJ2-3	TGTGCCAGCAGCTTTTCGGGGGCAGCAGATACGCAGTATTTT	CASSFSGAADTQYF
many	NA	TRBV28	TRBJ2-7	TGTGCCAGCAGTTTCTCCGCAGGGGCCGTCTACGAGCAGTACTTC	CASSFSAGAVYEQYF
many	NA	TRBV2	TRBJ1-1	TGTGCCAGCAGTGAGCAGGGGTCGAACACTGAAGCTTTCTTT	CASSEQGSNTEAFF
NA	NA	TRBV19	TRBJ2-2	TGTGCCACTAGGACCCCCGGAGGGACCACCGGGGAGCTGTTTTTT	CATRTPGGTTGELFF
NA	NA	TRBV27	TRBJ2-7	TGTGCCAGCAGTTTATCGACGACTAGAAACGAGCAGTACTTC	CASSLSTTRNEQYF
NA	TRBD2	TRBV6-1	TRBJ2-1	TGTGCCAGCAGTGGCCCGGAGACTAGCGGGAGATGGAATGAGCAGTTCTTC	CASSGPETSGRWNEQFF
many	NA	TRBV18	TRBJ1-6	TGTGCCAGCTCATCTCAGCCGGGTTCACCCCTCCACTTT	CASSSQPGSPLHF
many	NA	TRBV27	TRBJ2-7	TGTGCCAGCAGGGCCGGGACAACTACCTACGAGCAGTACTTC	CASRAGTTTYEQYF
NA	TRBD2	TRBV10-3	TRBJ2-2	TGTGCCACCGTCGGTCCCACTAGCGGGAGGGCCCACACCGGGGAGCTGTTTTTT	CATVGPTSGRAHTGELFF
many	NA	TRBV11-2	TRBJ1-1	TGTGCCAGCAGCTCTCCAGAGAACACTGAAGCTTTCTTT	CASSSPENTEAFF
NA	NA	TRBV11-2	TRBJ2-5	TGTGCCAGCAGCTTATTTTTCGAGGAGGCCCAGTACTTC	CASSLFFEEAQYF
few	NA	TRBV27	TRBJ1-3	TGTGCCAGCATCGACCGCTCTGGAAACACCATATATTTT	CASIDRSGNTIYF
few	TRBD2	TRBV24-1	TRBJ2-7	TGTGCCACCAGTGGAGTTCTAGCGGGAGGGCCTCCCGGCTACGAGCAGTACTTC	CATSGVLAGGPPGYEQYF
many	NA	TRBV7-2	TRBJ2-4	TGTGCCAGCAGCATTCAGCGGGACATTCAGTACTTC	CASSIQRDIQYF
many	NA	TRBV28	TRBJ2-5	TGTGCCAGCAGAACGCTGGGGGGAGCTGAAGAGACCCAGTACTTC	CASRTLGGAEETQYF
NA	NA	TRBV7-3	TRBJ2-1	TGTGCCAGCAGCTTAATTCCCGGGTACTACAATGAGCAGTTCTTC	CASSLIPGYYNEQFF
NA	NA	TRBV20-1	TRBJ1-4	TGCAGTGCCAGCAGGGCGGGTGAAAAACTGTTTTTT	CSASRAGEKLFF
many	TRBD1	TRBV11-3	TRBJ1-1	TGTGCCAGCAGCCCGCGGACAGGGGGAAACACTGAAGCTTTCTTT	CASSPRTGGNTEAFF
many	NA	TRBV20-1	TRBJ2-7	TGCAGTGCTAGAGATCTGGCGGCGGGCCCCTACGAGCAGTACTTC	CSARDLAAGPYEQYF